Presented here are 13 T cell receptor beta chains from one specimen sequenced in a study of blood T cell repertoires in COVID-19. TCRdb's copy holds only in-frame clones and misses some; the assay was immunoSEQ multiplex PCR. Of approximately 280,000 clones listed, 85% are singletons. Sequencing was performed on peripheral blood. The receptors here all came from a man aged 45-60 years with active or convalescent COVID-19.

In DNA form, the CDR3 reads TGTGCCCGAACGGGGAGGACTAGCTTTGAGCAGTTCTTC. This codes for CARTGRTSFEQFF. The rearrangement joins TRBV30 to TRBJ2-1, with TRBD2 identical over 8 bases. J was trimmed by 9 bases and V by 8 bases; bases with no gene match: 12. Germline CDR1 and CDR2: GTSNPN and SVGIG (reference sequence). The CDR3 spans 13 residues. Full variable domain (rest looked up from reference TRBV30 and TRBJ2-1): SQTIHQWPATLVQPVGSPLSLECTVEGTSNPNLYWYRQAAGRGLQLLFYSVGIGQISSEVPQNLSASRPQDRQFILSSKKLLLSDSGFYLCARTGRTSFEQFFGPGTRLTVL.

This chain uses TRBV7-2 with TRBJ2-7; the D gene is possibly TRBD2 (5 bases). Germline V gene data show CDR1 as SGHTA and CDR2 as FQGNSA. The CDR3 sequence is 15 residues long. The V and J ends lost 1 base and 6 bases respectively, with 16 bases between them. CDR3 sequence reads: CASSLEAAWAGEQYF. In nucleotides, the CDR3 is TGTGCCAGCAGCTTAGAAGCGGCTTGGGCGGGCGAGCAGTACTTC.

This chain connects TRBV12-3 or TRBV12-4 to TRBJ1-5; weak D call: TRBD1 (5 bases). CDR3 length: 13 amino acids. V lost 6 bases and J lost 2, with 8 bases in between. This chain's CDR3 is CASSLQGNQPQHF. The CDR3 nucleotides are TGTGCCAGCAGCTTACAGGGCAATCAGCCCCAGCATTTT.

The chain uses TRBV7-8 and TRBJ2-6; D possibly corresponds to TRBD1 (7 bases). CDR3 length equals 19 residues. Germline CDR1 SGHVS, CDR2 FQNEAQ. The ends were cut back, 6 bases at V and 2 bases at J, with 23 bases in the middle. The CDR3 DNA reads TGTGCCAGCAGTTCGTACGCCCGTCAGGGGGGCACTGGGGCCAACGTCCTGACTTTC. The encoded protein is CASSSYARQGGTGANVLTF.

The chain links TRBV6-5 to TRBJ2-1, with D tentatively TRBD1 (5 bases). This CDR3 spans 13 amino acids. V dropped 6 bases and J dropped 9 bases, with 15 bases sitting between them. Germline values: CDR1 MNHEY, CDR2 SVGAGI. In DNA form, the CDR3 reads TGTGCCAGCAGCTTGCTTGCTCAGGGTGAGCAGTTCTTC. It specifies CASSLLAQGEQFF.

The chain has TRBV2 and TRBJ1-5; 8 bases are shared with TRBD1. V dropped 5 bases and J dropped 6; count of bases not matched to a gene: 9. The CDR3 loop spans 15 amino acids. Per the germline V gene, CDR1 is SNHLY and CDR2 is FYNNEI. For the CDR3, the DNA is TGTGCCAGCAGTCTGGACAGGGCGGAGGGTCAGCCCCAGCATTTT. It yields the protein CASSLDRAEGQPQHF.

The chain joins TRBV30 to TRBJ1-2; 10 bases match TRBD1. The CDR3 spans 13 residues. CDR1 is GTSNPN and CDR2 is SVGIG in the germline V gene (reference sequence). The CDR3 reads CARGDRGFYGYTF. CDR3 nucleotides: TGTGCTCGGGGGGACAGGGGTTTCTATGGCTACACCTTC.

This sequence joins TRBV12-3 or TRBV12-4 and TRBJ2-7, with TRBD2 as a possible D gene (5 bases). V was clipped by 4 bases and J by 9 bases, with 13 bases between them. The CDR3 is made up of 12 amino acids. The CDR3 nucleotides are TGTGCCAGCAGTTCTGACCTAGCCGGGCAGTACTTC. Residues: CASSSDLAGQYF.

The V and J genes are TRBV7-4 and TRBJ1-1, with a tentative D call TRBD1 (6 bases). Germline-derived CDR1 and CDR2 are SGHVT and SQSDAQ. The V end lost 1 base, the J end lost 1 base, and 10 bases lay between the germline ends. The CDR3 covers 15 residues. CDR3 region: CASSLGTARNTEAFF. The CDR3 DNA reads TGTGCCAGCAGCTTAGGGACAGCAAGGAACACTGAAGCTTTCTTT.

This chain connects TRBV11-2 to TRBJ2-1, with 8 bases lining up with TRBD2. Looked up from germline, CDR1 is SGHAT and CDR2 is FQNNGV. Trimming removed 1 base from V and 6 bases from J; junction bases left unmatched: 11. This CDR3 comprises 17 residues. The CDR3 DNA sequence: TGTGCCAGCAGCTTAGGTCCGCCTAGCGGGTGGATCAATGAGCAGTTCTTC. This translates into CASSLGPPSGWINEQFF.

This clone was seen just once. The rearrangement uses TRBV11-2 and TRBJ2-5; 8 nucleotides align to TRBD2. Germline CDR1 and CDR2: SGHAT and FQNNGV. J was trimmed by 2 bases and V by 5 bases; bases with no gene match: 7. There are 15 residues in the CDR3. DNA for the CDR3: TGTGCCAGCAGCCCCGGGACTAGGGGGCAAGAGACCCAGTACTTC. Amino acids: CASSPGTRGQETQYF.

About this clone itself: Other DNA sequences from this sample encode an identical CDR3 as well. The chain joins TRBV12-3 or TRBV12-4 to TRBJ2-3; D uncertain. The CDR3 length is 11 residues. The V end lost 3 bases, the J end lost 4 bases, and 2 bases lay between the germline ends. As DNA, the CDR3 is TGTGCCAGCAGTTTCTCAGATACGCAGTATTTT. This sequence encodes CASSFSDTQYF.

The chain recombines TRBV11-2 with TRBJ1-3; D not resolved. The CDR3 consists of 16 residues. Trimming removed 0 bases from V and 2 bases from J, with 11 bases in between. Germline V lookup: CDR1 SGHAT, CDR2 FQNNGV. The DNA of the CDR3 is TGTGCCAGCAGCTTAGACCCGAGGGTTACTGGAAACACCATATATTTT. Residues: CASSLDPRVTGNTIYF.